This is a list of T cell receptor beta chains from one sample in a study of CD8 T cells in ankylosing spondylitis. Each CDR3 protein gets one entry after TCRdb re-called the 5' RACE reads with MiXCR. Found here are some 700,000 distinct CDR3 sequences, under 20% of them singletons; the top ten hold under 20%. Input material: blood, either unsorted or a sorted T cell fraction (not recorded which). Receptors were obtained from a male donor with ankylosing spondylitis. The CDR3 runs from the conserved cysteine through the conserved F or W. The D gene is left open where the match is weak. Size is omitted from some rows. Given values are once, few, many or a class for expanded clones.

j_gene,abundance,v_gene,d_gene,CDR3aa,CDR3nt
TRBJ1-5,many,TRBV12-3/TRBV12-4,-,CASSSSIRAPQHF,TGTGCCAGCAGTTCATCCATTCGGGCGCCCCAGCATTTT
TRBJ2-5,few,TRBV18,-,CASSPGSPETQYF,TGTGCCAGCTCACCCGGCTCGCCAGAGACCCAGTACTTC
TRBJ2-1,-,TRBV7-9,-,CASSSRDNYNEQFF,TGTGCCAGCAGCTCCCGGGACAACTACAATGAGCAGTTCTTC
TRBJ1-1,few,TRBV4-1,-,CASSQDRLAELNTEAFF,TGCGCCAGCAGCCAAGATAGGTTGGCGGAGCTCAACACTGAAGCTTTCTTT
TRBJ1-1,-,TRBV7-9,-,CASSFLTGGDTEAFF,TGTGCCAGCAGCTTCCTCACGGGGGGGGACACTGAAGCTTTCTTT
TRBJ2-5,few,TRBV15,-,CATSREGSIQETQYF,TGTGCCACCAGCAGAGAAGGCTCGATTCAAGAGACCCAGTACTTC
TRBJ2-1,-,TRBV20-1,TRBD2,CSAGGKAHYEQFF,TGCAGCGCCGGGGGGAAGGCGCACTATGAGCAGTTCTTC
TRBJ2-1,few,TRBV20-1,-,CSAFYGSSYNEQFF,TGCAGTGCTTTCTACGGAAGCTCCTACAATGAGCAGTTCTTC
TRBJ1-4,few,TRBV14,-,CASNDEKLFF,TGTGCCAGCAATGACGAAAAACTGTTTTTT
TRBJ2-1,many,TRBV4-2,-,CASSLGGDSDEEQFF,TGTGCCAGCAGCCTCGGAGGGGATAGCGATGAGGAGCAGTTCTTC
TRBJ1-5,few,TRBV20-1,TRBD1,CSAAQGEGFHQPQHF,TGCAGTGCTGCACAGGGGGAAGGGTTTCATCAGCCCCAGCATTTT
TRBJ2-7,many,TRBV7-8,TRBD1,CASSSTDRDRDEQYF,TGTGCCAGCAGCTCAACCGACAGGGATCGGGACGAGCAGTACTTC
TRBJ2-7,-,TRBV20-1,-,CSARGSLTNEQYF,TGCAGTGCTAGAGGCAGCCTGACTAACGAGCAGTACTTC
TRBJ2-7,few,TRBV9,TRBD2,CASSASGTRSYEQYF,TGTGCCAGCAGCGCCTCCGGGACTAGGTCCTACGAGCAGTACTTC
TRBJ1-1,-,TRBV5-1,-,CASSPGARNTEASF,TGCGCCAGCAGCCCAGGGGCGAGGAACACTGAAGCTTCCTTT
TRBJ1-2,few,TRBV9,-,CASSVAEPAYGYTF,TGTGCCAGCAGCGTAGCGGAGCCTGCCTATGGCTACACCTTC
TRBJ1-2,few,TRBV3-1,-,CASSPRRDGGYTF,TGTGCCAGCAGCCCCCGTAGGGACGGTGGCTACACCTTC
TRBJ2-1,once,TRBV12-3/TRBV12-4,-,CASRSGLNYNEQFF,TGTGCCAGCAGGTCAGGACTCAACTACAATGAGCAGTTCTTC
TRBJ1-6,few,TRBV2,-,CASSEYPGGSPLHF,TGTGCCAGCAGTGAATATCCAGGTGGTTCACCCCTCCACTTT
TRBJ2-1,-,TRBV6-5,TRBD1,CASSSYSGTGGFNEQFF,TGTGCCAGCAGTTCATATTCCGGGACAGGGGGCTTCAATGAGCAGTTCTTC
TRBJ1-1,-,TRBV2,-,CASRPEGNTEAFF,TGTGCCAGCAGACCCGAAGGGAACACTGAAGCTTTCTTT
TRBJ2-5,few,TRBV10-3,-,CAISESGGLQETQYF,TGTGCCATCAGTGAGTCAGGCGGTTTACAAGAGACCCAGTACTTC